This T cell receptor (beta chain) was captured by sequencing in a study of shared clonotypes between healthy human individuals. Sequenced by immunoSEQ multiplex PCR; TCRdb stores in-frame clones only, minus some. The sample lists about 1.1 million clones, approximately 80% occurring once. The V end was cut by 3 bases, the J end by 1 base, with 6 bases between. This CDR3 region has 13 residues. Germline V gene sequence: CDR1 WSHSY, CDR2 SAAADI. The chain carries TRBV10-2 and TRBJ1-2; a possible D gene is TRBD1 (5 bases). Material for sequencing was memory CD4+ T cells from PBMCs. Specified subset: CD45RA-negative fraction. The TCR sequence derives from a man aged 18 to 29 in good health. Some clones in this sample may be carry-over from other donors' samples. CDR3 sequence (DNA): TGCGCCAGCAGTGAACAGGATAACTATGGCTACACCTTC. This translates into CASSEQDNYGYTF.